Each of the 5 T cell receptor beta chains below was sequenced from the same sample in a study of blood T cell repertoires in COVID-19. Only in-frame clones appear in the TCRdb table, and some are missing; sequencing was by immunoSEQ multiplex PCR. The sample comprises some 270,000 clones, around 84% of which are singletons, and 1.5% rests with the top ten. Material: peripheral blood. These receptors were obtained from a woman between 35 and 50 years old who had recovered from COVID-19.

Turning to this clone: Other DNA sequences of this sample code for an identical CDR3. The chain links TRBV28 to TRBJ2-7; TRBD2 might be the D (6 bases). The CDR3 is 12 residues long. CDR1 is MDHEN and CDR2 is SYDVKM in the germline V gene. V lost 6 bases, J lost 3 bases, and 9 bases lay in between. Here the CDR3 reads CASSLGGYEQYF. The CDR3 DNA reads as TGTGCCAGCAGCCTCGGGGGCTACGAGCAGTACTTC.

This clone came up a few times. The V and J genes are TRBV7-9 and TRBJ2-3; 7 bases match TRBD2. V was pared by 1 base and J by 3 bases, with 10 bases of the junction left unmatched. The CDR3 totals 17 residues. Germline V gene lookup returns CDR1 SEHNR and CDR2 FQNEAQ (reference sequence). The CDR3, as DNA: TGTGCCAGCAGCTTAGGAATCCGGGCCGGGGGGACAGATACGCAGTATTTT. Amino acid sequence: CASSLGIRAGGTDTQYF.

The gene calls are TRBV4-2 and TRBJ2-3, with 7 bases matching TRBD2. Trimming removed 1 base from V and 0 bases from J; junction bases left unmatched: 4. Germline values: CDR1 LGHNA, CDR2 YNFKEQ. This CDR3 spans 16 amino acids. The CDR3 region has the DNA TGTGCCAGCAGCCAAGCTACGCGGGGGAGCACAGATACGCAGTATTTT. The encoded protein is CASSQATRGSTDTQYF.

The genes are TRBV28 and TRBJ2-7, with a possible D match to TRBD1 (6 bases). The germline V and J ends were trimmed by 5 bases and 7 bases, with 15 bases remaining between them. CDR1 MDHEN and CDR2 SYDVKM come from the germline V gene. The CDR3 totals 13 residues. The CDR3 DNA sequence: TGTGCCAGCAGTCTGCGTCCGACAGGAGAGCAGTACTTC. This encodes CASSLRPTGEQYF. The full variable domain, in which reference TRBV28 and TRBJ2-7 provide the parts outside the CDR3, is DVKVTQSSRYLVKRTGEKVFLECVQDMDHENMFWYRQDPGLGLRLIYFSYDVKMKEKGDIPEGYSVSREKKERFSLILESASTNQTSMYLCASSLRPTGEQYFGPGTRLTVT.

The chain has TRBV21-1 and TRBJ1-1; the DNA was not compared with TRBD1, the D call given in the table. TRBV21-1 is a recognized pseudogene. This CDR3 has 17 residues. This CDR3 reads CASSKGLRGMAQAEAFF. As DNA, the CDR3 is TGTGCCAGCAGCAAAGGCCTCAGGGGAATGGCACAGGCTGAAGCTTTCTTT.